This T cell receptor (beta chain) was documented in a study of beta chain features in type 1 diabetes. The isolated RNA, all of it, was reverse transcribed, so expressed TCRB transcripts were what got sequenced. Generated by immunoSEQ multiplex PCR, the TCRdb table keeps only in-frame clones and is missing some. The profile covers 160,000 or so clones, with 11% appearing a single time and around 2% taken by the ten largest. There was one heparinised blood draw per donor, averaging approximately 120 mL. Researchers reported sorting CD4+ naive, central memory, regulatory and stem cell-like memory cells via CD45RO/CCR7/CD25/CD127/CD95/CD27. V gave up 4 bases and J gave up 7 bases, with 14 bases separating them. Germline CDR1 and CDR2: SGHRS and YFSETQ. The CDR3 totals 13 residues. Study observations and caveats: The similarity of naive, central memory and Treg TCRB repertoires appeared greater among patients than among healthy donors. Insertions were fewer and deletions more numerous at VDJ junctions in type 1 diabetes patients.

Notes on this clone: The antigen remains undetermined.

Sequenced: central memory CD4+ T cells from blood. The chain uses TRBV5-1 and TRBJ1-2; possible D gene TRBD1, 5 bases. The TCR sequence derives from a man aged 18 to 30 in good health. CDR3 region: CASSAQAGAGYTF. CDR3 coding DNA: TGCGCCAGCAGCGCTCAGGCCGGGGCTGGCTACACCTTC.